The 14 T cell receptor beta chains presented below share a single source sample, sequenced in a study of blood T cells in healthy people across ages. With a J-beta primer mix and a sample-barcoded 5' primer, a second PCR ran 7 to 11 cycles. From the 5' RACE reads, TCRdb called clonotypes with MiXCR, one entry per CDR3 protein. The sample records 600,000 to 650,000 distinct CDR3 sequences, roughly 50% being singletons. The sequenced sample was blood. Every receptor here comes from a man in his fifties or sixties in good health.

V and J are TRBV6-6 and TRBJ1-1, with a possible D match to TRBD1 (5 bases). Per the germline V gene, CDR1 is MNHNY and CDR2 is SVGAGI (reference sequence). There are 13 residues in the CDR3. Between the trimmed V and J ends, which lost 7 bases and 5 bases, there was a span of 14 bases. The CDR3 loop reads CASTEAWGTEAFF. The CDR3 DNA reads TGTGCCAGCACCGAGGCGTGGGGGACTGAAGCTTTCTTT.

The chain joins TRBV12-5 to TRBJ2-7; tentative D call: TRBD1 (6 bases). V dropped 1 base and J dropped 1 base, with 14 bases sitting between them. Germline lookup yields CDR1 LGHNT and CDR2 FRNRAP. This CDR3 region has 16 residues. The CDR3 DNA follows: TGTGCTAGTGGTTTGGCCGGGACACCGTATTCCTACGAGCAGTACTTC. This encodes CASGLAGTPYSYEQYF.

The chain carries TRBV6-5 and TRBJ1-5; D uncertain. V was shortened by 5 bases and J by 2 bases, with 7 bases between the two germline ends. In germline, CDR1 is MNHEY, CDR2 SVGAGI. This CDR3 spans 13 amino acids. The CDR3 sequence: CASSPQRNQPQHF. In DNA form, the CDR3 reads TGTGCCAGCAGTCCGCAACGCAATCAGCCCCAGCATTTT.

The table lists this clonotype with a few counts. CDR3: CASSSDSYGYTF. The CDR3 DNA reads as TGTGCCAGCAGCTCGGACAGCTATGGCTACACCTTC. This sequence joins TRBV7-9 and TRBJ1-2, with D possibly matching TRBD1 (6 bases). Looked up from germline, CDR1 is SEHNR and CDR2 is FQNEAQ (reference sequence). CDR3 size: 12 residues. The germline V and J ends were trimmed by 4 bases and 4 bases, with 7 bases remaining between them. The whole variable domain, remainder taken from reference TRBV7-9 and TRBJ1-2, is DTGVSQNPRHKITKRGQNVTFRCDPISEHNRLYWYRQTLGQGPEFLTYFQNEAQLEKSRLLSDRFSAERPKGSFSTLEIQRTEQGDSAMYLCASSSDSYGYTFGSGTRLTVV.

The V call is TRBV12-3 or TRBV12-4, the J call TRBJ2-1, with a tentative D call TRBD2 (5 bases). The CDR3 runs to 15 residues. V was trimmed by 7 bases and J by 0 bases, leaving 13 bases between them. CDR3 nucleotides: TGTGCCAGCAATCGAGCGGATCTCTCCTACAATGAGCAGTTCTTC. Protein sequence: CASNRADLSYNEQFF.

This clonotype was recorded a few times. The chain uses TRBV28 and TRBJ1-6; perhaps TRBD1 as D (6 bases). The CDR3 consists of 14 residues. Looked up from germline, CDR1 is MDHEN and CDR2 is SYDVKM. Trimming removed 5 bases at V and 6 bases at J, with 11 bases between. The CDR3 DNA reads TGTGCCAGCAGTACAGGGAGTGGTAATTCACCCCTCCACTTT. It translates to CASSTGSGNSPLHF.

The rearrangement links TRBV5-1 to TRBJ1-5; D perhaps matches TRBD1 (6 bases). V lost 4 bases to trimming and J lost 8 bases, with 13 bases between them. The germline V gene has CDR1 SGHRS and CDR2 YFSETQ. The CDR3 covers 13 residues. CDR3 nucleotides: TGCGCCAGCAGCCTAACAGGGATTGAGCCCCAGCATTTT. It yields the protein CASSLTGIEPQHF.

This clonotype was picked up one time. The chain recombines TRBV28 with TRBJ2-7; 8 bases line up with TRBD1. The CDR3 runs to 15 residues. J lost 2 bases, V lost 6 bases, and 9 bases had no gene match. Germline V gene data show CDR1 as MDHEN and CDR2 as SYDVKM. Written as DNA, the CDR3 is TGTGCCAGCAGCGACAGGGGAAAAGCTGCCTACGAGCAGTACTTC. It yields the protein CASSDRGKAAYEQYF.

This clonotype has only a few counts. V gene TRBV20-1 combines with J gene TRBJ2-5; 8 bases agree with TRBD2. With V trimmed by 6 bases and J by 4 bases, 7 bases remained unmatched. Germline V gene data show CDR1 as DFQATT and CDR2 as SNEGSKA (reference sequence). The CDR3 covers 13 residues. The CDR3 here is CSATGGEAETQYF. The CDR3 DNA reads TGCAGTGCAACCGGGGGGGAGGCAGAGACCCAGTACTTC.

CDR3 sequence (DNA): TGTGCCACGCTTCGGGGGGTGAACACTGAAGCTTTCTTT. It translates to CATLRGVNTEAFF. The rearrangement links TRBV6-1 to TRBJ1-1, with D possibly matching TRBD1 (5 bases). Germline assignment: CDR1 MNHNS and CDR2 SASEGT. The CDR3 loop spans 13 amino acids. V gave up 10 bases and J gave up 0 bases, with 12 bases separating them.

This rearrangement joins TRBV12-3 or TRBV12-4 to TRBJ2-3; 9 bases match TRBD2. This CDR3 is built from 16 residues. The V gene end was trimmed by 3 bases and the J gene end by 3 bases; junction bases not matched to a gene: 7. CDR3 amino acids: CASSLGRGGLTDTQYF. The CDR3 coding sequence is TGTGCCAGCAGTTTGGGGCGGGGGGGACTTACAGATACGCAGTATTTT.

The chain has TRBV2 and TRBJ2-7, with D uncertain. Germline V gives CDR1 SNHLY, CDR2 FYNNEI. V was pared by 6 bases and J by 8 bases, with 8 bases between. The CDR3 has 10 amino acids. CDR3 nucleotide sequence: TGTGCCAGCAGCCTTGAAAAGCAGTACTTC. Its translation is CASSLEKQYF.

The gene calls are TRBV20-1 and TRBJ2-2, with D possibly TRBD2 on 6 matching bases. Trimming left V 5 bases short and J 2 bases short, with 9 bases between. There are 13 residues in the CDR3. Germline values: CDR1 DFQATT, CDR2 SNEGSKA (reference sequence). The CDR3 coding sequence is TGCAGTGCTCGGACTACTAACACCGGGGAGCTGTTTTTT. This encodes CSARTTNTGELFF.

This sequence joins TRBV27 and TRBJ1-6; 7 bases align to TRBD1. The ends lost 5 bases at V and 3 bases at J; junction bases unmatched: 7. Germline loops: CDR1 MNHEY, CDR2 SMNVEV (reference sequence). The CDR3 is made up of 16 amino acids. The CDR3 nucleotides are TGTGCCAGCAGTCCGACGGACAGGCGCTATAATTCACCCCTCCACTTT. This gives the protein CASSPTDRRYNSPLHF.